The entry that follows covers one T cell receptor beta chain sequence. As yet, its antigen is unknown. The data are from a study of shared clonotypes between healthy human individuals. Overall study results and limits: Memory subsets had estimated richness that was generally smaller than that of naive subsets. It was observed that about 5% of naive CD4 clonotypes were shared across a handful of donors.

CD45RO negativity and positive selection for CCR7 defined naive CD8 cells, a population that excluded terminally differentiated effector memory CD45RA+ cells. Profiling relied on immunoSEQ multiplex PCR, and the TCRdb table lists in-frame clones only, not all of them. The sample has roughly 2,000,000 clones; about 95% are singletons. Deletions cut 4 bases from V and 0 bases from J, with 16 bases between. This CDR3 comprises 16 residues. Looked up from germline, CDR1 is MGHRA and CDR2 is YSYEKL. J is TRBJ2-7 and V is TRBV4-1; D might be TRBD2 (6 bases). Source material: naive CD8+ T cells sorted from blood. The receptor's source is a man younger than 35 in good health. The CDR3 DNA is TGCGCCAGCAGCCCTCGGGAGAGCGGTAGCTCCTACGAGCAGTACTTC. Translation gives CASSPRESGSSYEQYF.